This TCR beta chain was captured by sequencing in a study of blood T cell repertoires in COVID-19. Only a few counts were recorded for this clone. Trimming took off 2 bases at V and 5 bases at J, with 12 bases between the two ends. The CDR3 has 14 residues. Germline V gene lookup returns CDR1 GTSNPN and CDR2 SVGIG (reference sequence). Cohort 3 donors were reported recovered after two negative PCRs, clearance, or symptom resolution. This table comes from immunoSEQ multiplex PCR, and its TCRdb copy is limited to in-frame clones, with some not included. The repertoire includes 190,000 or so clones, 86% of them detected once, and 8% to 10% sits in the top ten.

Sequenced material: PBMCs or T cells enriched from blood (not recorded which). The rearrangement joins TRBV30 to TRBJ2-2; the D gene is possibly TRBD1 (6 bases). This clonotype was sampled from a woman aged 25-40 years who had recovered from COVID-19. The DNA of the CDR3 is TGTGCCTGGAGTAAAGGGGGTGGGACCGGGGAGCTGTTTTTT. Its translation: CAWSKGGGTGELFF.